The 23 T cell receptor beta chains reported below all come from one sample, sequenced in a study of blood T cell repertoires in COVID-19. Assay used: immunoSEQ multiplex PCR; TCRdb lists only in-frame clones, some missing. This table has some 250,000 clones, roughly 80% appearing once. What was sequenced was peripheral blood. The receptors derive from a man aged 55 to 69 with acute or convalescent COVID-19.

The table lists this clone with a few counts. V is TRBV15 and J is TRBJ1-5; 7 nucleotides line up with TRBD1. The CDR3 totals 14 residues. Germline loops: CDR1 LNHNV, CDR2 YYDKDF (reference sequence). V lost 6 bases to trimming and J lost 2 bases; unmatched junction nucleotides: 4. CDR3 DNA: TGTGCCACCAGAACCGACAGGGGCAATCAGCCCCAGCATTTT. This gives the protein CATRTDRGNQPQHF.

The CDR3 DNA reads as TGTGCCAGCAGCCGGGGACTAGCGGGACTCTCCTACAATGAGCAGTTCTTC. This encodes CASSRGLAGLSYNEQFF. The chain couples TRBV7-2 to TRBJ2-1; 13 bases are shared with TRBD2. This CDR3 has 17 residues. Unmatched junction bases numbered 4, after V lost 5 bases and J lost 0 bases. The germline CDR1 and CDR2 sequences are SGHTA and FQGNSA.

The table lists this clone with a few counts. The gene calls are TRBV14 and TRBJ1-2; D gene unclear. From germline, CDR1 is SGHDN and CDR2 FVKESK. Trimming took 4 bases from V and 5 from J, leaving 8 bases between them. The CDR3 totals 12 residues. CDR3 in amino acids: CASSRRGYGYTF. The CDR3 region has the DNA TGTGCCAGCAGCCGACGGGGATATGGCTACACCTTC.

This chain links TRBV3-1 (or the pseudogene TRBV3-2) with TRBJ1-3; D perhaps matches TRBD1 (5 bases). The CDR3 covers 14 residues. The V gene's germline CDR1 is LGHDT and CDR2 YNNKEL (reference sequence). Trimming removed 4 bases from V and 4 bases from J, with 11 bases in between. The CDR3 sequence is CASSPDTAGNTIYF. CDR3 in DNA: TGTGCCAGCAGCCCGGACACCGCGGGAAACACCATATATTTT.

The V gene is TRBV6-1, the J gene TRBJ1-5; D is possibly TRBD1 (6 bases). The germline CDR1 and CDR2 sequences are MNHNS and SASEGT. Trimming removed 2 bases at V and 6 bases at J, with 23 bases between. The CDR3 spans 18 residues. The CDR3 reads CASSEIGGGGRVSQPQHF. The DNA of the CDR3 is TGTGCCAGCAGTGAAATTGGGGGCGGGGGCAGGGTCTCTCAGCCCCAGCATTTT.

The J gene is TRBJ2-7, the V gene TRBV2, with D tentatively TRBD1 (6 bases). In germline, CDR1 is SNHLY, CDR2 FYNNEI. V was clipped by 6 bases and J by 4 bases, with 16 bases between them. The CDR3 sequence is 14 residues long. DNA for the CDR3: TGTGCCAGCAGCTCAACAGGGTCCGCATACGAGCAGTACTTC. As protein: CASSSTGSAYEQYF.

The chain employs TRBV6-5 and TRBJ1-2; D unclear. V was clipped by 8 bases and J by 4 bases, with 14 bases between them. The germline V gene encodes CDR1 MNHEY and CDR2 SVGAGI. The CDR3 spans 13 residues. CDR3 sequence (DNA): TGTGCCAGCCGCGGCACCCGACTCTATGGCTACACCTTC. It encodes CASRGTRLYGYTF.

This rearrangement joins TRBV9 to TRBJ2-3, with 8 positions matching TRBD1. This CDR3 region has 15 residues. J lost 2 bases, V lost 2 bases, and 4 bases had no gene match. Germline CDR1 is SGDLS and CDR2 is YYNGEE. The CDR3 DNA reads as TGTGCCAGCAGCGTCGGACAGGGCTACACAGATACGCAGTATTTT. Translation gives CASSVGQGYTDTQYF.

The count of this clone is one. This sequence joins TRBV13 and TRBJ2-7; 9 positions agree with TRBD1. The ends lost 2 bases at V and 5 bases at J; junction bases unmatched: 7. CDR1 PRHDT and CDR2 FYEKMQ come from the germline V gene (reference sequence). The CDR3 loop spans 15 amino acids. CDR3 amino acids: CASSLSGTGLHEQYF. Written as DNA, the CDR3 is TGTGCCAGCAGCTTATCCGGGACAGGGCTGCACGAGCAGTACTTC.

The J gene is TRBJ2-3, the V gene TRBV6-5; 9 bases line up with TRBD1. This CDR3 is built from 15 residues. CDR1 is MNHEY and CDR2 is SVGAGI in the germline V gene. V dropped 6 bases and J dropped 4; count of bases not matched to a gene: 8. The CDR3 reads CASSLDRTGADTQYF. The CDR3 DNA reads TGTGCCAGCAGCCTAGATAGGACAGGGGCAGATACGCAGTATTTT.

V usage is TRBV19 and J usage is TRBJ1-5, with 10 bases matching TRBD1. Trimming at V came to 7 bases and at J to 4 bases, leaving 7 bases not matched to a gene. Germline V gene data show CDR1 as LNHDA and CDR2 as SQIVND (reference sequence). CDR3 length: 15 amino acids. CDR3 coding DNA: TGTGCCAGTACGAGCTGGACAGGGGGGAATCAGCCCCAGCATTTT. Translation gives CASTSWTGGNQPQHF.

The chain employs TRBV18 and TRBJ1-2, with D maybe TRBD1 (5 bases). The CDR3 length is 15 residues. V was clipped by 1 base and J by 3 bases, with 12 bases between them. Germline CDR1 is KGHSH and CDR2 is LQKENI. The CDR3 bases are TGTGCCAGCTCACCACTCCAGGGAATGGACTATGGCTACACCTTC. Translating gives CASSPLQGMDYGYTF.

This CDR3 reads CASSLGGTVGNQPQHF. In nucleotides, the CDR3 is TGTGCCAGCAGCTTGGGGGGGACAGTCGGCAATCAGCCCCAGCATTTT. The rearrangement uses TRBV5-4 and TRBJ1-5, with 7 bases identical to TRBD1. Trimming took 0 bases from V and 2 from J; bases not matched to a gene: 5. The CDR3 length is 16 residues. Germline V gene sequence: CDR1 SGHNT, CDR2 YYREEE (reference sequence).

This clone came up once. This chain connects TRBV3-1 (or the pseudogene TRBV3-2) to TRBJ1-1, with D perhaps matching TRBD1 (5 bases). V was pared by 2 bases and J by 1 base, with 8 bases between. The CDR3 sequence is 14 residues long. Germline values: CDR1 LGHDT, CDR2 YNNKEL (reference sequence). CDR3 sequence reads: CASSQSGANTEAFF. The CDR3 coding sequence is TGTGCCAGCAGCCAAAGTGGGGCGAACACTGAAGCTTTCTTT.

V is TRBV7-9 and J is TRBJ1-2, with D perhaps matching TRBD1 (5 bases). Trimming stripped 2 bases from V and 2 bases from J, with 6 bases between. Germline V gene data show CDR1 as SEHNR and CDR2 as FQNEAQ (reference sequence). The CDR3 loop spans 13 amino acids. For the CDR3, the DNA is TGTGCCAGCAGCTTACCAGGGAACTATGGCTACACCTTC. Amino acids: CASSLPGNYGYTF.

This chain joins TRBV7-2 and TRBJ2-1, with 7 nucleotides matching TRBD2. The CDR3 is 17 amino acids. Trimming removed 5 bases from V and 3 bases from J; junction bases left unmatched: 13. Germline CDR1 is SGHTA and CDR2 is FQGNSA. This chain's CDR3 is CASSVRYGLDLYNEQFF. The DNA for the CDR3 is TGTGCCAGCAGCGTTAGATACGGACTAGACCTCTACAATGAGCAGTTCTTC.

This chain uses TRBV4-3 with TRBJ2-7; TRBD2 agrees at 7 bases. The CDR3 sequence is 16 residues long. The germline CDR1 and CDR2 sequences are LGHNA and YSLEER. After removal of 1 base from V and 4 bases from J, the junction contained 10 bases not matched to a gene. The CDR3 coding sequence is TGCGCCAGCAGCCAAGGGCCGCCGGGGGGATTTTACGAGCAGTACTTC. Translation: CASSQGPPGGFYEQYF.

The CDR3 protein is CASTLSGTYNEQFF. The CDR3 nucleotides are TGTGCCAGTACCCTTAGCGGGACCTACAATGAGCAGTTCTTC. The chain is built from TRBV19 and TRBJ2-1; 8 bases match TRBD2. Germline CDR1 LNHDA, CDR2 SQIVND (reference sequence). This CDR3 is 14 amino acids long. The V segment lost 7 bases and the J segment 2 bases; nucleotides outside the gene matches: 4.

This clone was seen more than once but under ten times. The chain links TRBV2 to TRBJ1-5, with D possibly being TRBD1 (5 bases). The germline V and J ends were trimmed by 7 bases and 4 bases, with 14 bases remaining between them. The CDR3 spans 14 residues. Germline CDR1 is SNHLY and CDR2 is FYNNEI. The CDR3 DNA sequence: TGTGCCAGCATGGAGAACGGGGGTAATCAGCCCCAGCATTTT. Its protein is CASMENGGNQPQHF.

This sequence joins TRBV12-3 or TRBV12-4 and TRBJ1-5; 7 bases map to TRBD1. The CDR3 is 13 residues long. J was trimmed by 3 bases and V by 6 bases; bases with no gene match: 2. This CDR3 reads CASREGANQPQHF. For the CDR3, the DNA is TGTGCCAGCAGGGAGGGGGCCAATCAGCCCCAGCATTTT.

The genes are TRBV6-5 and TRBJ2-6; tentative D call: TRBD1 (6 bases). Germline assignment: CDR1 MNHEY and CDR2 SVGAGI. V was pared by 5 bases and J by 0 bases, with 8 bases between. This CDR3 spans 15 amino acids. The CDR3 protein is CASSLGGSGANVLTF. The CDR3 DNA reads as TGTGCCAGCAGTCTAGGGGGCTCTGGGGCCAACGTCCTGACTTTC.

The chain combines TRBV7-5 with TRBJ2-1; the table's D call TRBD2 went unverified against the DNA. TRBV7-5 is described as a pseudogene. The CDR3 totals 16 residues. The chain's CDR3 is CARSLVRGGPYNEQFF. The CDR3 region has the DNA TGTGCCAGAAGCTTAGTACGGGGGGGCCCCTACAATGAGCAGTTCTTC.

This clone occurred once. This chain joins TRBV15 and TRBJ2-3; 7 bases are a match to TRBD2. The V gene's germline CDR1 is LNHNV and CDR2 YYDKDF (reference sequence). The CDR3 is 16 amino acids. V shed 1 base, J shed 9 bases, and the junction held 13 bases outside the gene matches. The DNA of the CDR3 is TGTGCCACCAGCAGAGCCCTGGCGGGAGTCGGTAGGACGCAGTATTTT. Amino acids: CATSRALAGVGRTQYF.